The T cell receptor (beta chain) under discussion was sequenced for a study of T-cell memory formation after mild COVID-19. Turning to the study itself: The two donors had largely donor-specific TCR clusters. Study findings and constraints: Clones that contracted from day 15 to 85 had balanced CD4/CD8; later expanders were CD4+ biased. Those CD4+ clones that contracted were mainly in CM and EM (CD8+ ones in EMRA). Pre-infection memory held some responding clones, suggesting pre-existing cross-reactive T cells responded.

MiXCR, applied by TCRdb to the 5' RACE reads, yields one record per CDR3 protein. Of about 430,000 distinct CDR3 sequences listed, about a sixth are singletons. This CDR3 spans 16 amino acids. V was clipped by 6 bases and J by 4 bases; unmatched bases: 14. A few counts support this clonotype. Antigen: not known. The gene calls are TRBV12-3 or TRBV12-4 and TRBJ1-2; TRBD1 matches at 7 bases. This receptor was obtained from a young man who had mild COVID-19 (a few samples of this study predate the infection). Cell type and time point are not known. Sample: PBMCs or a T cell subset sorted from them (not recorded which). The CDR3 sequence: CASRDSGIGGSYGYTF. In DNA form, the CDR3 reads TGTGCCAGCAGGGATTCGGGGATAGGGGGCTCCTATGGCTACACCTTC.